The present TCR beta chain was sequenced within a study of T cell changes during pregnancy in multiple sclerosis. Produced via immunoSEQ multiplex PCR; TCRdb's table is partial and in-frame only. This sample carries approximately 54,000 clones, 91% of them seen once, and the ten largest clones take approximately 1%. This CDR3 spans 17 amino acids. V lost 0 bases, J lost 3 bases, and 8 bases stayed unmatched. Germline CDR1 is MGHRA and CDR2 is YSYEKL. Specimen: peripheral blood, collected after pregnancy. This chain joins TRBV4-1 and TRBJ1-5; the match to TRBD1 covers 7 bases. This clonotype was sampled from a female donor in good health, enrolled as a control in a pregnancy study. The CDR3 DNA reads as TGCGCCAGCAGCCAAGAAAACAGGGGAGGATCCAATCAGCCCCAGCATTTT. This gives the protein CASSQENRGGSNQPQHF.